This T cell receptor (beta chain) was identified in a study of T cell responses to AZD1222 COVID-19 vaccine. The CDR3 totals 14 residues. The V end was cut by 5 bases, the J end by 0 bases, with 11 bases between. The V gene's germline CDR1 is SGHDN and CDR2 FVKESK. Only in-frame clones appear in the TCRdb table, and some are missing; sequencing was by immunoSEQ multiplex PCR. The sample records around 100,000 clones, approximately 90% being singletons. The chain recombines TRBV14 with TRBJ2-7; the D gene could be TRBD1 or TRBD2 (7 bases each). The TCR comes from an adult in good health. The material was peripheral blood, obtained on day 0 of AZD1222 vaccination. The DNA of the CDR3 is TGTGCCAGCAGCAGCGGGACAGTCTCCTACGAGCAGTACTTC. As protein: CASSSGTVSYEQYF. Full variable domain (outside the CDR3, taken from reference TRBV14 and TRBJ2-7): EAGVTQFPSHSVIEKGQTVTLRCDPISGHDNLYWYRRVMGKEIKFLLHFVKESKQDESGMPNNRFLAERTGGTYSTLKVQPAELEDSGVYFCASSSGTVSYEQYFGPGTRLTVT.